Here is one T cell receptor beta chain with its context. The Seattle patients, enrolled during active infection, were followed longitudinally. The data belong to a study of blood T cell repertoires in COVID-19. Some clones are missing from TCRdb's copy, which holds only in-frame ones; the method was immunoSEQ multiplex PCR. The sample includes 150,000 or so clones, around 85% of them seen just once. Germline lookup yields CDR1 SEHNR and CDR2 FQNEAQ (reference sequence). The CDR3 spans 13 residues. V lost 5 bases, J lost 5 bases, and 3 bases stayed unmatched. This TCR derives from a man aged 55 to 70 with COVID-19, enrolled during active disease. The J gene is TRBJ2-3, the V gene TRBV7-9, with TRBD1 matching over 8 bases. Material: peripheral blood. The CDR3 nucleotides read TGTGCCAGCAGCCGACAGGGGATAGATACGCAGTATTTT. Translating gives CASSRQGIDTQYF.